The table lists the clone carrying this T cell receptor (beta chain) with a few counts. These data belong to a study of blood T cell repertoires in COVID-19. As for the study in general: Samples taken during acute and convalescent COVID-19 were collected in the United States, Italy and Spain. From T cells, B-cell-depleted T cells, or PBMCs came the material, which was cDNA or gDNA.

Per the original methods: It was from reference gene primer amplification that nucleated cell counts were estimated. Sequenced by immunoSEQ multiplex PCR; TCRdb stores in-frame clones only, minus some. The V and J calls and the clone size are those of that table, but D and trimming were determined from the DNA. In the table there are about 200,000 clones, around four fifths of which are singletons. Germline lookup yields CDR1 LNHDA and CDR2 SQIVND (reference sequence). This CDR3 comprises 15 residues. V dropped 8 bases and J dropped 0; count of bases not matched to a gene: 9. The V gene is TRBV19, the J gene TRBJ1-1, with 7 nucleotides matching TRBD1. The sequence was collected from a human donor with acute or convalescent COVID-19. The donor label of this sample is uncertain. The sequenced sample was peripheral blood. The DNA of the CDR3 is TGTGCCAGTCGCGGCCAGGACAGGCTGAACACTGAAGCTTTCTTT. As protein: CASRGQDRLNTEAFF.